The clone carrying this T cell receptor beta chain was seen repeatedly, ten times or more. What it binds is not known. The data are from a study of neurological immune-mediated disorders. V lost 3 bases, J lost 5 bases, and 7 bases lay in between. Germline lookup yields CDR1 ENHRY and CDR2 SYGVKD. This CDR3 spans 12 amino acids. Regarding the study as a whole: CDR3 amino acid sequences of expanded clones were not shared across subjects, a result suggesting private repertoires in all groups. The phylogenetic placement of 18 of 34 multiple sclerosis patients' repertoires in one related-CDR3 cluster constitutes a possible signature.

TCRdb called the 5' RACE reads again in MiXCR, with one record for every CDR3 protein. The sample holds 45,000 to 50,000 distinct CDR3 sequences, approximately 4.5% seen once. The rearrangement joins TRBV10-3 to TRBJ2-5, with D unclear. The specimen was PBMCs. This TCR was recovered from an older woman with multiple sclerosis. The CDR3, as DNA: TGTGCCATCAGTGACCAGCCTGAGACCCAGTACTTC. Translated: CAISDQPETQYF.